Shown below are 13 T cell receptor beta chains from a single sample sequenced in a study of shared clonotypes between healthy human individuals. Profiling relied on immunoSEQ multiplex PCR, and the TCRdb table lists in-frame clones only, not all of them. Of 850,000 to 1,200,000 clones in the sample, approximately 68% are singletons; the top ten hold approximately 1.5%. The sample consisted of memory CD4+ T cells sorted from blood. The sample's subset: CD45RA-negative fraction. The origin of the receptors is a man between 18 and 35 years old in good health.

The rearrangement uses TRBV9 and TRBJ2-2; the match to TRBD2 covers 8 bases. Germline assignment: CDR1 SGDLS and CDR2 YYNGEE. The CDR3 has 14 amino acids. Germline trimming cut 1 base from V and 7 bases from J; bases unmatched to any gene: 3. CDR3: CASSVSGSYGELFF. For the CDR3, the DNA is TGTGCCAGCAGCGTAAGCGGGAGCTACGGGGAGCTGTTTTTT.

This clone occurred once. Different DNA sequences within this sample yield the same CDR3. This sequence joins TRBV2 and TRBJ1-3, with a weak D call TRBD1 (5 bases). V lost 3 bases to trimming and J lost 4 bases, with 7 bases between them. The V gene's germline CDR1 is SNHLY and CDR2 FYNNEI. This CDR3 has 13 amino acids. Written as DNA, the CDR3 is TGTGCCAGCAGTGAGGGACCCGGAAACACCATATATTTT. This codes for CASSEGPGNTIYF.

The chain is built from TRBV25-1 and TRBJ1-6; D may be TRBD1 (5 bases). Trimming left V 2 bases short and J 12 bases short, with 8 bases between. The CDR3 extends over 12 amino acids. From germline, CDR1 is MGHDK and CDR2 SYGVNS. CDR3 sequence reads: CASSEPGQPLHF. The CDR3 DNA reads TGTGCCAGCAGTGAACCCGGACAACCCCTCCACTTT.

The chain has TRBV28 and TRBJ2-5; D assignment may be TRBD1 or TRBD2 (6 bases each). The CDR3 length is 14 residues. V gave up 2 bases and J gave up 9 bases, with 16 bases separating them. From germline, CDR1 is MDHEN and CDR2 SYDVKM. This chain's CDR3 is CASSLRGGPEAQYF. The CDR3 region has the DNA TGTGCCAGCAGTTTACGAGGGGGGCCGGAGGCCCAGTACTTC. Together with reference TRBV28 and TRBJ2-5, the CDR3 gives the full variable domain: DVKVTQSSRYLVKRTGEKVFLECVQDMDHENMFWYRQDPGLGLRLIYFSYDVKMKEKGDIPEGYSVSREKKERFSLILESASTNQTSMYLCASSLRGGPEAQYFGPGTRLLVL.

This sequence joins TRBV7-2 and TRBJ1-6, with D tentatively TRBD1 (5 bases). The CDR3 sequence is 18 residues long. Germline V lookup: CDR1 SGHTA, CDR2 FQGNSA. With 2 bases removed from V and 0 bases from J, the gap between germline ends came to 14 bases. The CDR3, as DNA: TGTGCCAGCAGCTTAACAGGCCAAGGGAGCTCCTATAATTCACCCCTCCACTTT. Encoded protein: CASSLTGQGSSYNSPLHF.

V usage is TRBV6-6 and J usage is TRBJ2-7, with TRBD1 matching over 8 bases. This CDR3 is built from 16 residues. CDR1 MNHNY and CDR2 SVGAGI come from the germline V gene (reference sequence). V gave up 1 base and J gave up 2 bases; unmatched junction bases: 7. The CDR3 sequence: CASSYWSGGQTYEQYF. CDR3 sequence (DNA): TGTGCCAGCAGTTACTGGTCAGGGGGCCAAACCTACGAGCAGTACTTC.

This CDR3 reads CASSLVSRETQYF. CDR3 in DNA: TGTGCCAGCAGCTTAGTTAGCCGAGAGACCCAGTACTTC. This chain uses TRBV7-6 with TRBJ2-5; D not certain. V lost 1 base and J lost 4, with 7 bases in between. This CDR3 spans 13 amino acids. Germline V gene data show CDR1 as SGHVS and CDR2 as FNYEAQ.

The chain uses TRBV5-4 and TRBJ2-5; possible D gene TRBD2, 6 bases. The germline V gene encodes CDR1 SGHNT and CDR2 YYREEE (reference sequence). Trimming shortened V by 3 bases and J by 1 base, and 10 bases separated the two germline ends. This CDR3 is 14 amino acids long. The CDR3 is CASSSRDFQETQYF. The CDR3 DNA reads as TGTGCCAGCAGCTCCCGGGACTTCCAAGAGACCCAGTACTTC. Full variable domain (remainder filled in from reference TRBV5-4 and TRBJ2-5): ETGVTQSPTHLIKTRGQQVTLRCSSQSGHNTVSWYQQALGQGPQFIFQYYREEENGRGNFPPRFSGLQFPNYSSELNVNALELDDSALYLCASSSRDFQETQYFGPGTRLLVL.

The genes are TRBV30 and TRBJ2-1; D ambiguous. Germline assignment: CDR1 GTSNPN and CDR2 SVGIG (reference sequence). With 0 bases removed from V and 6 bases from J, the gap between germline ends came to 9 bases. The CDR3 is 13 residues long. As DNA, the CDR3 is TGTGCCTGGAGTGTCGGCAAAGGCAATGAGCAGTTCTTC. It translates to CAWSVGKGNEQFF.

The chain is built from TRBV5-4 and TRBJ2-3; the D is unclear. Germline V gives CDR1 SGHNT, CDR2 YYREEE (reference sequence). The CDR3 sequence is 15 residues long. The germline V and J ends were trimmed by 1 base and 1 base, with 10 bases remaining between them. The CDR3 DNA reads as TGTGCCAGCAGCTTGATGGCAGGAGGCACAGATACGCAGTATTTT. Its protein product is CASSLMAGGTDTQYF.

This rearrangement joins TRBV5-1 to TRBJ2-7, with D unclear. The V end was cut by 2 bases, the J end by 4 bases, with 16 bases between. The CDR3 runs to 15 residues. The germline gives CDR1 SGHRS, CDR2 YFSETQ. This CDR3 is CASSFDADGPYEQYF. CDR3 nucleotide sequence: TGCGCCAGCAGCTTTGACGCTGACGGCCCATACGAGCAGTACTTC.

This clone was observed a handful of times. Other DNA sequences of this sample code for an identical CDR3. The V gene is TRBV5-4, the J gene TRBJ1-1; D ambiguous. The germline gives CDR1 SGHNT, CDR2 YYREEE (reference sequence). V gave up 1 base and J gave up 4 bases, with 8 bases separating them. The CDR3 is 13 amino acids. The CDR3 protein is CASSLIGGTEAFF. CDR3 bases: TGTGCCAGCAGCTTGATCGGCGGCACTGAAGCTTTCTTT.

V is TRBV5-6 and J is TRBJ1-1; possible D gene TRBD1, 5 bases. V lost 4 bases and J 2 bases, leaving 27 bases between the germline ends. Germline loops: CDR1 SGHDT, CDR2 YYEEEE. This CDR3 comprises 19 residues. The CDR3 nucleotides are TGTGCCAGCAGCAACACACTCGGGTGGGGGGAAGCGTTTAACACTGAAGCTTTCTTT. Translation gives CASSNTLGWGEAFNTEAFF.